The clone carrying this T cell receptor beta chain has only one observation. Clones were read by immunoSEQ multiplex PCR, and TCRdb kept only the in-frame ones, dropping some. The sample holds 350,000 to 450,000 clones, about 85% seen once. This CDR3 has 16 amino acids. Trimming took 0 bases from V and 4 from J, leaving 12 bases between them. The germline V gene encodes CDR1 MNHNS and CDR2 SASEGT. The entry originates in a study of blood T cell repertoires in COVID-19. This TCR derives from a woman younger than 35 with acute or convalescent COVID-19. Material: peripheral blood. The chain has TRBV6-1 and TRBJ2-2, with D maybe TRBD2 (5 bases). CDR3 nucleotides: TGTGCCAGCAGTGAAGCGGTCGGGGTGGGCACCGGGGAGCTGTTTTTT. It is translated as CASSEAVGVGTGELFF.